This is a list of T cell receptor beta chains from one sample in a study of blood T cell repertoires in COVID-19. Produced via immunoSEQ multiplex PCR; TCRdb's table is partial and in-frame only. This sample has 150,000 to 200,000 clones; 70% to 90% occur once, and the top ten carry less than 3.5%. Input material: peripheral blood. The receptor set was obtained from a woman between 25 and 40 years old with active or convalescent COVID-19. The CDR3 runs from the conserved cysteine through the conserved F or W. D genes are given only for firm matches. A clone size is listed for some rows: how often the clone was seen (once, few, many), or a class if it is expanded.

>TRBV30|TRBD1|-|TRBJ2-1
TGTGCCTGGAGTGTACTGAGGACAGGGGGCTTGGGTGAGCAGTTCTTC
CAWSVLRTGGLGEQFF
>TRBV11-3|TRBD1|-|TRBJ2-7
TGTGCCAGCAGCCCGACAGGGATCAGATACGAGCAGTACTTC
CASSPTGIRYEQYF
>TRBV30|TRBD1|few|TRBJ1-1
TGTGCCTGGGGGGGACAGCCGAACACTGAAGCTTTCTTT
CAWGGQPNTEAFF
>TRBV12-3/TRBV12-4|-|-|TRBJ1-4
TGTGCCAGCAGTTCCCGGGACACTGAAAAACTGTTTTTT
CASSSRDTEKLFF
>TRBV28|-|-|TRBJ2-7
TGTGCCAGCAGACTCTATAGCGGACCCTACGAGCAGTACTTC
CASRLYSGPYEQYF
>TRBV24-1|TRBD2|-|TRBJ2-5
TGTGCCACCAGTGATTTGGGGTTAGCGGGAGGATCGGAGACCCAGTACTTC
CATSDLGLAGGSETQYF
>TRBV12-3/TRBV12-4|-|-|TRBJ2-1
TGTGCCAGCAGTTTGGGGCAGAGGAATGAGCAGTTCTTC
CASSLGQRNEQFF
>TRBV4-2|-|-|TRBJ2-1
TGTGCCAGCAGCCCCGCCGGCGGGTACAATGAGCAGTTCTTC
CASSPAGGYNEQFF
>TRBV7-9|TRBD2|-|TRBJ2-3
TGTGCCAGCACCTTATGGCGGGGGGGCACAGATACGCAGTATTTT
CASTLWRGGTDTQYF
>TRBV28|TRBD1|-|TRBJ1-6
TGTGCCATACGACAGGGGGCAAAAAATAATTCACCCCTCCACTTT
CAIRQGAKNNSPLHF
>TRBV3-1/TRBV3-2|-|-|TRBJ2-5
TGTGCCAGCAGCCAAGTGGAGTTAGAGACCCAGTACTTC
CASSQVELETQYF
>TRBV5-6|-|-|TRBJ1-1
TGTGCCAGCAGCTTGGAGGGGAACCTGAACACTGAAGCTTTCTTT
CASSLEGNLNTEAFF
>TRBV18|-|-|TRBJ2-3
TGTGCCAGCTCACCACCCACTCGCACAGATACGCAGTATTTT
CASSPPTRTDTQYF
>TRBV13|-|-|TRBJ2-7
TGTGCCAGCAGCTTAAACCCGGGGGACCCCTACGAGCAGTACTTC
CASSLNPGDPYEQYF
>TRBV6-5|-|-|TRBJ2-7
TGTGCCAGCAGTTACTCGAGGGGGGGCAGCTCCTACGAGCAGTACTTC
CASSYSRGGSSYEQYF
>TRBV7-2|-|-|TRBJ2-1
TGTGCCAGCAGCTTACGTACAGGCGGGGATGAGCAGTTCTTC
CASSLRTGGDEQFF
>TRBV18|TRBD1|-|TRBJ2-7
TGTGCCAGCTCACGCGGACAGGGTCCCCTCTACGAGCAGTACTTC
CASSRGQGPLYEQYF
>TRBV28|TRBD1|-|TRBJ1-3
TGTGCCAGCAGACGCCGGGACAGGGTTGGAAACACCATATATTTT
CASRRRDRVGNTIYF
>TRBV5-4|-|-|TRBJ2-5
TGTGCCAGCAGCTCCCGTCCGGGAGTCGGGGAGACCCAGTACTTC
CASSSRPGVGETQYF
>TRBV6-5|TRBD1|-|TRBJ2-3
TGTGCCAGCAGTTCACAGGGGGCTGCGCCCACAGATACGCAGTATTTT
CASSSQGAAPTDTQYF
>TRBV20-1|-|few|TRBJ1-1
TGCAGTGCTAGATGGGAAGGGGGAGCTTTCTTT
CSARWEGGAFF
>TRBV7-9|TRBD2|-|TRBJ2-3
TGTGCCAGCAGCCCAAGGGTGGGACTAGCAAGAGATACGCAGTATTTT
CASSPRVGLARDTQYF
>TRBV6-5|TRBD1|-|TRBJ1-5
TGTGCCAGCAGGCGGACAGGGGGCGGTCAGCCCCAGCATTTT
CASRRTGGGQPQHF
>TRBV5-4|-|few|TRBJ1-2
TGTGCCAGCAGTTCTGCGGGCGGCTATGGCTACACCTTC
CASSSAGGYGYTF
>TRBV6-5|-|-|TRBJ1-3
TGTGCCAGCAACTCAGGGGCGAACACCATATATTTT
CASNSGANTIYF
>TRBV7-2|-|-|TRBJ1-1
TGTGCCAGCAGCGCAGTACAGGGGAACACTGAAGCTTTCTTT
CASSAVQGNTEAFF
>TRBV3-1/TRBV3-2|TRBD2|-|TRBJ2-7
TGTGCCAGCAGTGCTAGCGGGTACGAGCAGTACTTC
CASSASGYEQYF
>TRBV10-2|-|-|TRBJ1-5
TGCGCCAGCGCTGGGCGCAATCAGCCCCAGCATTTT
CASAGRNQPQHF
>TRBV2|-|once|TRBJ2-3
TGTGCCAGCAGTGTGAGCGGGGATACGCAGTATTTT
CASSVSGDTQYF
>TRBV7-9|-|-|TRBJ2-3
TGTGCCAGCAGCTACGGGGCAGATACGCAGTATTTT
CASSYGADTQYF
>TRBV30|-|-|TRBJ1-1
TGTGCCTGGAGAGTCACGGGAGGTACTGAAGCTTTCTTT
CAWRVTGGTEAFF
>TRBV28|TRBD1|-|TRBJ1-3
TGTGCCAGCAGCCCAACACCCGGGACAGGGAAAGGTGGAAACACCATATATTTT
CASSPTPGTGKGGNTIYF
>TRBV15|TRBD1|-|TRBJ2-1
TGTGCCACCAGCAGAGATTATTTCGGGGACAGCTCCTACAATGAGCAGTTCTTC
CATSRDYFGDSSYNEQFF
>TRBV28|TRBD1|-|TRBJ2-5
TGTGCCAGCTGTTCCTTCACAGGGGGCCGGGGGGAGACCCAGTACTTC
CASCSFTGGRGETQYF
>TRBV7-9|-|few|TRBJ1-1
TGTGCCAGCAGCTCAGGGCACGGCGGTAACACTGAAGCTTTCTTT
CASSSGHGGNTEAFF
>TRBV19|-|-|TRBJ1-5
TGTGCCAGTAGCGAGACCGGGGGTAGCAATCAGCCCCAGCATTTT
CASSETGGSNQPQHF
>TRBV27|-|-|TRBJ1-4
TGTGCCAGCAAGGTACAGGGATCGGGTGAAAAACTGTTTTTT
CASKVQGSGEKLFF
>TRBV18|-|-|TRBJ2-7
TGTGCCAGCTCATCCCGCCCCGATCGGGCCTACGAGCAGTACTTC
CASSSRPDRAYEQYF
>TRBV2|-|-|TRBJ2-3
TGTGCCAGCAGTGGCCGGGACACCACAGATACGCAGTATTTT
CASSGRDTTDTQYF
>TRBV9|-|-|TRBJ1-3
TGTGCCAGCAGCGTAGGTTCGGGGGTTGGAAACACCATATATTTT
CASSVGSGVGNTIYF
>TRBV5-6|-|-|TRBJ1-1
TGTGCCAGCACCCTGCGTGACACTGAAGCTTTCTTT
CASTLRDTEAFF
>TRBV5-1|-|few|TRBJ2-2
TGCGCCAGCAGCTTCCCGGACACCGGGGAGCTGTTTTTT
CASSFPDTGELFF
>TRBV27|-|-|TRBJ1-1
TGTGCCAGCAGTTTATTTCCCGGGGAAGGCACTGAAGCTTTCTTT
CASSLFPGEGTEAFF
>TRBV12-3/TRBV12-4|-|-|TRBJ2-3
TGTGCCAGCAGTTTTCCCCAGACAGATACGCAGTATTTT
CASSFPQTDTQYF
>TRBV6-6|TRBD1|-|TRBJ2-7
TGTGCCAGCAGCCCTACCACAGGGGGCAGGGCCTACGAGCAGTACTTC
CASSPTTGGRAYEQYF
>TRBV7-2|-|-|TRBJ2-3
TGTGCCAGCAGCTCCGTGATACTAGATACGCAGTATTTT
CASSSVILDTQYF